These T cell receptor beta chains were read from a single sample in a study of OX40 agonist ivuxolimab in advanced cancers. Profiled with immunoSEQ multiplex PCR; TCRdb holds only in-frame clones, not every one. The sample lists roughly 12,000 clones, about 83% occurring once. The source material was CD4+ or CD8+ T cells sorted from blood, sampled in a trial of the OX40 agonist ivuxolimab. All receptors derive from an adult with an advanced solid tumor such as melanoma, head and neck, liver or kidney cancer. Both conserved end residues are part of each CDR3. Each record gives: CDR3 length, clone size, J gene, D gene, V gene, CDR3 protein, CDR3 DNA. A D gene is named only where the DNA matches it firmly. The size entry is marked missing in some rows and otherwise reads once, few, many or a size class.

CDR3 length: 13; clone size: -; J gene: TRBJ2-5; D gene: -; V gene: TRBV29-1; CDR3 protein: CSVDPLWDGTQYF; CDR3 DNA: TGCAGCGTTGATCCCCTCTGGGATGGGACCCAGTACTTC
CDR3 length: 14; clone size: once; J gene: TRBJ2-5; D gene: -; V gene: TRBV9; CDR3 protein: CASSVGTAQETQYF; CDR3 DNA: TGTGCCAGCAGCGTAGGGACAGCTCAAGAGACCCAGTACTTC
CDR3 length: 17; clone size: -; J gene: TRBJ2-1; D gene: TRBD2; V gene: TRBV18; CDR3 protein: CASSPQGPAGVYNEQFF; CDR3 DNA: TGTGCCAGCTCACCTCAAGGGCCAGCGGGGGTTTACAATGAGCAGTTCTTC
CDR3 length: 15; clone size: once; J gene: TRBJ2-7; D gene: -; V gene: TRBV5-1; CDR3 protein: CASSWDIGLSYEQYF; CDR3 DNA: TGCGCCAGCAGCTGGGATATAGGGTTGTCCTACGAGCAGTACTTC
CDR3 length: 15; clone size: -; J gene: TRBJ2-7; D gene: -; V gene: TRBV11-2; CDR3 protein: CASSSTRGPAYEQYF; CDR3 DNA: TGTGCCAGCAGCTCTACGCGGGGGCCCGCCTACGAGCAGTACTTC
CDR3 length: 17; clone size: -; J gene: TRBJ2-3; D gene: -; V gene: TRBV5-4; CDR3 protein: CASSLPGLSSGTDTQYF; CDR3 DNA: TGTGCCAGCAGCTTGCCGGGACTCAGTTCGGGCACAGATACGCAGTATTTT
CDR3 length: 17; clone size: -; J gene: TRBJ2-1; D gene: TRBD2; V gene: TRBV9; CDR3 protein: CASSVERSSGRANEQFF; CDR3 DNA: TGTGCCAGCAGCGTAGAGAGGTCTAGCGGGAGGGCCAATGAGCAGTTCTTC
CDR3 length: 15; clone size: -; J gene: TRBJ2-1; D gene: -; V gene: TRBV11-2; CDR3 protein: CASSLGLGNNNEQFF; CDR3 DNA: TGTGCCAGCAGCTTAGGACTAGGCAACAACAATGAGCAGTTCTTC
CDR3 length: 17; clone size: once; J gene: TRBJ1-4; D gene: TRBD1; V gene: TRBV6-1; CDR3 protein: CASSVRDRGESNEKLFF; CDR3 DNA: TGTGCCAGCAGTGTCCGGGACAGAGGCGAGTCTAATGAAAAACTGTTTTTT
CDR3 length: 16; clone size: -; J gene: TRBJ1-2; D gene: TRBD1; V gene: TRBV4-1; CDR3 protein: CASSQDPGQGDYGYTF; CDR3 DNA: TGCGCCAGCAGCCAAGACCCGGGACAGGGGGACTATGGCTACACCTTC
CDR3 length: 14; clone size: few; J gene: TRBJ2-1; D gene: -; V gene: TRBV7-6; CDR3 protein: CASSRAQGLDEQFF; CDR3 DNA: TGTGCCAGCAGCCGCGCCCAGGGTTTGGATGAGCAGTTCTTC
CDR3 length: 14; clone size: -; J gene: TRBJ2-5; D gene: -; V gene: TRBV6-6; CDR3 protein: CASSQGTDQETQYF; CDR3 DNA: TGTGCCAGCAGCCAAGGTACAGACCAAGAGACCCAGTACTTC
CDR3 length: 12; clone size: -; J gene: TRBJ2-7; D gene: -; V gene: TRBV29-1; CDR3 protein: CSVEVRNYEQYF; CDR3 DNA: TGCAGCGTTGAAGTCAGGAACTACGAGCAGTACTTC
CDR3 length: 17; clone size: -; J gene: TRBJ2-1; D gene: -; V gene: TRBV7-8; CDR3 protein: CASSPTGGASSYNEQFF; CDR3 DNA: TGTGCCAGCAGCCCGACGGGGGGCGCCAGCTCCTACAATGAGCAGTTCTTC
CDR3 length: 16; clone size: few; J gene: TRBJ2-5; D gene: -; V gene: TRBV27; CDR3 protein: CASSFLGGDPQETQYF; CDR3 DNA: TGTGCCAGCAGTTTCTTAGGGGGGGACCCACAAGAGACCCAGTACTTC
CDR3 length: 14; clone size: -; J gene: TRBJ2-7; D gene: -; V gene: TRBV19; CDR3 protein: CASSFTGGGYEQYF; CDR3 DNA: TGTGCCAGTAGTTTTACAGGTGGGGGGTACGAGCAGTACTTC
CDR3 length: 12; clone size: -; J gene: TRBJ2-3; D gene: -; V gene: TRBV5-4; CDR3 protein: CASSLGGDTQYF; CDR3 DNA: TGTGCCAGCAGCTTGGGGGGGGATACGCAGTATTTT
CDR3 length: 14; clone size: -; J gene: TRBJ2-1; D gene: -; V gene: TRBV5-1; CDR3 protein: CASSLVGHPDEQFF; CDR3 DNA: TGCGCCAGCAGCTTGGTGGGGCACCCCGATGAGCAGTTCTTC
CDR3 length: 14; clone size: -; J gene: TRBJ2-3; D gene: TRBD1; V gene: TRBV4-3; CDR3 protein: CASSQVQGAGTQYF; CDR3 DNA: TGCGCCAGCAGCCAAGTCCAGGGGGCGGGTACGCAGTATTTT
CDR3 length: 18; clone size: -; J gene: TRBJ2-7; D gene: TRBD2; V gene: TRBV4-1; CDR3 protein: CASSLGLAGGPGWYEQYF; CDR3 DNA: TGCGCCAGCAGCCTTGGTCTAGCGGGAGGGCCCGGGTGGTACGAGCAGTACTTC
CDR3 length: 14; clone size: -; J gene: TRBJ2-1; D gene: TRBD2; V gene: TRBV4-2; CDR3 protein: CASSDQRGYNEQFF; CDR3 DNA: TGTGCCAGCAGTGACCAGCGGGGGTACAATGAGCAGTTCTTC
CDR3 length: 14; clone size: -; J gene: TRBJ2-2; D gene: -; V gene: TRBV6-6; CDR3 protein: CASSPARNTGELFF; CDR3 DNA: TGTGCCAGCAGTCCCGCCAGGAACACCGGGGAGCTGTTTTTT
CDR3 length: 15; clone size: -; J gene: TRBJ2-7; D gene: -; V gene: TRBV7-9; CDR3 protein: CASSSPGTDSYEQYF; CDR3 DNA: TGTGCCAGCAGCTCGCCCGGGACTGACTCCTACGAGCAGTACTTC
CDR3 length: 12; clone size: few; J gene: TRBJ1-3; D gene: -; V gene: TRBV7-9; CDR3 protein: CASSSQGNTIYF; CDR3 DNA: TGTGCCAGCAGCTCCCAAGGAAACACCATATATTTT
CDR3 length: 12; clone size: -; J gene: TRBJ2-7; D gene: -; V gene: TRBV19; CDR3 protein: CASSTSIHEQYF; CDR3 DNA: TGTGCCAGTAGTACGAGCATCCACGAGCAGTACTTC
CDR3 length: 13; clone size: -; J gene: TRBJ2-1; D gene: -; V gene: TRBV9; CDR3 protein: CASSPRIDNEQFF; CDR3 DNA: TGTGCCAGCAGCCCTCGAATCGACAATGAGCAGTTCTTC
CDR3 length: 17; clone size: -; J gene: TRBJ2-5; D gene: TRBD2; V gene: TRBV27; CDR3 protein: CASSPLAGGPGQETQYF; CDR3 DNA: TGTGCCAGCAGTCCACTAGCGGGAGGGCCCGGTCAAGAGACCCAGTACTTC
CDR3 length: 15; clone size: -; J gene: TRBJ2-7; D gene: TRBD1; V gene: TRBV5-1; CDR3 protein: CASSLPTGGTYEQYF; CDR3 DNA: TGCGCCAGCTCTCTTCCGACAGGGGGAACTTACGAGCAGTACTTC
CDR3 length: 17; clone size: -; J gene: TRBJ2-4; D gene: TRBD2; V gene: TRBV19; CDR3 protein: CASSILTSGVAKNIQYF; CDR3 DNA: TGTGCCAGTAGTATCCTCACTAGCGGAGTAGCCAAAAACATTCAGTACTTC
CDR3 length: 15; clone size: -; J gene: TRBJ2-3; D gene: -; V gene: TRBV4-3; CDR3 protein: CASSQEDYYTDTQYF; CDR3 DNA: TGCGCCAGCAGCCAAGAGGACTACTACACAGATACGCAGTATTTT
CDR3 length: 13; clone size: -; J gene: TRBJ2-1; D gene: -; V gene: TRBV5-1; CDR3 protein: CASSLDRAVEQFF; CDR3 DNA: TGCGCCAGCAGCTTGGACAGGGCGGTTGAGCAGTTCTTC
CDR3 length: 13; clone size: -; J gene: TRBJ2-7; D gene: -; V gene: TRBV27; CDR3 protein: CASSLSQTYEQYF; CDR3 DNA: TGTGCCAGCAGTTTATCTCAAACCTACGAGCAGTACTTC
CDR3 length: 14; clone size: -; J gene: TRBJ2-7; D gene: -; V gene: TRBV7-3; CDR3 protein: CASSLTGGGNEQYF; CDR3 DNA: TGTGCCAGCAGCTTAACCGGGGGCGGGAACGAGCAGTACTTC
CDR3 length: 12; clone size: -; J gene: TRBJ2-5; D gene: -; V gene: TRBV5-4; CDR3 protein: CASSPTQETQYF; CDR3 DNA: TGTGCCAGCAGCCCCACCCAAGAGACCCAGTACTTC
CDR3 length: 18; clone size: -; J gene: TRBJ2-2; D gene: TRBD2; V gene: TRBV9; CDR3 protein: CASSGGGGRMLDTGELFF; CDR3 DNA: TGTGCCAGCAGCGGGGGGGGCGGGAGGATGTTGGACACCGGGGAGCTGTTTTTT
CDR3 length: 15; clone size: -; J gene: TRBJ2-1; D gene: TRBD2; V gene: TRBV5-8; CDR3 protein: CASSVGLARNNEQFF; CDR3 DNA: TGTGCCAGCAGCGTGGGACTAGCGAGAAACAATGAGCAGTTCTTC
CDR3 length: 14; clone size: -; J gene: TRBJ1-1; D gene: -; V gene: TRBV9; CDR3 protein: CASSSRLGGGGAFF; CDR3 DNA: TGTGCCAGCAGCTCGCGGCTGGGGGGGGGTGGCGCTTTCTTT
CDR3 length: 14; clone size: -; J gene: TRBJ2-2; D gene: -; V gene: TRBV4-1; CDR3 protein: CASSHTQGRGELFF; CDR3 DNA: TGCGCCAGCAGCCACACCCAGGGTCGGGGGGAGCTGTTTTTT
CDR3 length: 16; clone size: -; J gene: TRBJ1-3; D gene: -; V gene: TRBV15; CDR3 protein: CATSEIQGEGEYTIYF; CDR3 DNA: TGTGCCACCAGCGAAATCCAGGGTGAGGGGGAATACACCATATATTTT
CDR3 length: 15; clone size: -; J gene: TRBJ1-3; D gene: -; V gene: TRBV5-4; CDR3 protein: CASSLLPGTGNTIYF; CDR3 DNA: TGTGCCAGCAGCTTGTTGCCAGGGACGGGAAACACCATATATTTT
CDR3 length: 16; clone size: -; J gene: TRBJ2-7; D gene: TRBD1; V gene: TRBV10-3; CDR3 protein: CAIGMGMTGGSNEQYF; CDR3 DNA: TGTGCCATCGGCATGGGAATGACAGGGGGGTCTAACGAGCAGTACTTC
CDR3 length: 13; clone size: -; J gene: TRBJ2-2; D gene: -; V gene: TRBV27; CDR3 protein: CASSFGNTGELFF; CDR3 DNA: TGTGCCAGCAGTTTTGGGAACACCGGGGAGCTGTTTTTT
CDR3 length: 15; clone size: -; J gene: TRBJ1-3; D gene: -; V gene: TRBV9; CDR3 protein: CASSLGLLSGNTIYF; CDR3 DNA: TGTGCCAGCAGCCTTGGACTTCTCTCTGGAAACACCATATATTTT
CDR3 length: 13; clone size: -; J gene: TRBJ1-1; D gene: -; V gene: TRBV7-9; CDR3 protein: CASSLWGNTEAFF; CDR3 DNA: TGTGCCAGCAGCTTATGGGGGAACACTGAAGCTTTCTTT
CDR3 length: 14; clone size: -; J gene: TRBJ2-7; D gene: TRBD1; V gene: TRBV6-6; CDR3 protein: CASMIGQGAGEQYF; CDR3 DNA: TGTGCCAGCATGATTGGCCAGGGGGCAGGCGAGCAGTACTTC
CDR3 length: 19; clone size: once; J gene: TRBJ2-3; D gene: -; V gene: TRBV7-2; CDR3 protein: CASSFIAVARTSSTDTQYF; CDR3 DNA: TGTGCCAGCAGCTTTATAGCGGTCGCGCGTACTTCTAGCACAGATACGCAGTATTTT
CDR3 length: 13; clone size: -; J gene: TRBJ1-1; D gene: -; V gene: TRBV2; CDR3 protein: CASSRETNTEAFF; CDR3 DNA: TGTGCCAGCAGCCGGGAGACGAACACTGAAGCTTTCTTT
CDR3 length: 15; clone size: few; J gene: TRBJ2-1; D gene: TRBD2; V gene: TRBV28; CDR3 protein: CASSQSAGVRNEQFF; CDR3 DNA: TGTGCCAGCAGTCAATCAGCGGGAGTAAGGAATGAGCAGTTCTTC
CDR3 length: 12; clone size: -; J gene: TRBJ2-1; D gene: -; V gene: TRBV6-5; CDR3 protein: CASSYIRGEQFF; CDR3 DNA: TGTGCCAGCAGTTACATAAGGGGCGAGCAGTTCTTC
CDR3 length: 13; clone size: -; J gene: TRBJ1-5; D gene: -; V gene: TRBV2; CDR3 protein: CASSDGGGQPQHF; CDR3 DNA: TGTGCCAGCAGTGATGGGGGGGGTCAGCCCCAGCATTTT
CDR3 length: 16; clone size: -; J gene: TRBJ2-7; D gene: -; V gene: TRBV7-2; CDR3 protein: CASSFPVVSPSYEQYF; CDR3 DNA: TGTGCCAGCAGCTTCCCTGTAGTTTCCCCCTCCTACGAGCAGTACTTC